This T cell receptor (beta chain) was identified during a study of HIV-infected patients and healthy controls. Whole-study context: A modest, significant CD4 rise occurred in most of the 16 patients after three months of therapy. Findings and caveats of the study: HIV-infected patients shared fewer CDR3 sequences between individuals than healthy controls. No HLA typing of donors was done in this study.

Follow-up blood was drawn about 14 weeks, roughly three months, after antiretroviral therapy began. All unsorted peripheral T cells were captured because whole blood was used without fractionation. Reverse transcription used approximately 500 ng RNA and constant-region primers for alpha and beta. Separate chain-specific third strand synthesis with multiplexing indices produced the alpha and beta libraries. TCRdb used MiXCR to reprocess the 5' RACE reads, holding one entry per CDR3 protein. The sample lists more than 3,500 distinct CDR3 sequences, around 30% occurring once. Trimming took off 0 bases at V and 5 bases at J, with 12 bases between the two ends. The CDR3 runs 15 residues. Germline CDR1 is SGHKS and CDR2 is YYEKEE (reference sequence). This clonotype was found a few times. Its antigen is unidentified.

This specimen consisted of blood, obtained during antiretroviral therapy. The clonotype comes from an adult with HIV infection. The chain joins TRBV5-5 to TRBJ1-5, with D hard to call. CDR3 protein: CASSLGRVGDQPQHF. The DNA for the CDR3 is TGTGCCAGCAGCTTGGGTAGGGTCGGAGATCAGCCCCAGCATTTT.